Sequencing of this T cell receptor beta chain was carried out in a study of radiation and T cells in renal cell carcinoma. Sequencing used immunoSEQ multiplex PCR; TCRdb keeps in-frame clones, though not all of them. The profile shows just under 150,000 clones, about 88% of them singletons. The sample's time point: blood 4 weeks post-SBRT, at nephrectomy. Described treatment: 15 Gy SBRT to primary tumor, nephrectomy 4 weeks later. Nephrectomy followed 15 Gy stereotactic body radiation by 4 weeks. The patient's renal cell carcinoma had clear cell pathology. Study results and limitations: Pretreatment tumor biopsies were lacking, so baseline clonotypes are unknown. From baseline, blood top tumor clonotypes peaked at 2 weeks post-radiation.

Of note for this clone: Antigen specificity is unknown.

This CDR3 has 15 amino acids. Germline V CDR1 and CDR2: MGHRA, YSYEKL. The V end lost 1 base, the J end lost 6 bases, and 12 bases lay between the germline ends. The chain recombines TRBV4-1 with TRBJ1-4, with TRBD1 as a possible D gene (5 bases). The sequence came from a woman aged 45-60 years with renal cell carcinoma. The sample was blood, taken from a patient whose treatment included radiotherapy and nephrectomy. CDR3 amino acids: CASSQVTGDDEKLFF. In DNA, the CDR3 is TGCGCCAGCAGCCAAGTAACAGGAGATGATGAAAAACTGTTTTTT.